The clone carrying this TCR beta chain was seen a few times. Its antigen is unknown. Trimming removed 0 bases from V and 10 bases from J; junction bases left unmatched: 7. The CDR3 length is 15 residues. The germline gives CDR1 SGHDT, CDR2 YYEEEE. Assay: immunoSEQ multiplex PCR; the TCRdb copy retains only in-frame clones and omits some. The profile shows about 120,000 clones, approximately 93% of them singletons. This record belongs to a study of T cell responses to AZD1222 COVID-19 vaccine. Whole-study results and caveats: Along spike, vaccine-associated CD4 TCRs were found throughout, with dominance at 160-218 and 743-854. The donor cohort was predominantly white British with a female majority, and clonal diversity may have been underestimated. Spike-specific TCR breadth and depth grew following two AZD1222 doses. Baseline testing showed seropositivity in only 6 or 7 AZD1222 recipients.

The source is an adult in good health. The chain couples TRBV5-6 to TRBJ2-4; the match to TRBD1 covers 10 bases. The sample in question was peripheral blood, obtained on day 0 of AZD1222 vaccination. Written as DNA, the CDR3 is TGTGCCAGCAGCTTGGTGGGACAGGGGAGGGGAATTCAGTACTTC. Its translation: CASSLVGQGRGIQYF.